These T cell receptor beta chains were read from a single sample in a study of CXCR3-negative and CXCR3-positive naive CD8 T cells. No DNA is given; TCRdb re-called the 5' RACE reads and lists each CDR3 protein once. Its clone listing holds fewer than 90,000 distinct CDR3 sequences. The sequencing input was naive CXCR3+ CD8+ T cells from blood. Every receptor here comes from a human donor in good health. Some clones in this sample may be carry-over from other donors' samples. The CDR3 runs from the conserved cysteine through the conserved F or W. Each record gives: J gene, CDR3 length, V gene, CDR3 protein.

TRBJ2-1,15,TRBV12-3/TRBV12-4,CASSREISSYNEQFF
TRBJ1-1,13,TRBV7-3,CASSLQGSTEAFF
TRBJ2-7,17,TRBV4-1,CASSQDIAGDYSYEQYF
TRBJ2-3,15,TRBV29-1,CSVLDRDYPTDTQYF
TRBJ2-7,15,TRBV20-1,CSASSGDANSYEQYF
TRBJ2-3,16,TRBV28,CASSPRGVYSTDTQYF
TRBJ2-3,16,TRBV6-1,CASSEATGGLADTQYF
TRBJ2-1,14,TRBV19,CASSIDIGVNEQFF
TRBJ2-3,14,TRBV3-1,CASSQGGQSDTQYF
TRBJ2-7,15,TRBV28,CASSPPGQVSYEQYF
TRBJ2-3,18,TRBV28,CASSLSDLLAGGADTQYF
TRBJ2-3,15,TRBV5-1,CASSDKQGLTDTQYF
TRBJ2-7,14,TRBV29-1,CSASPEQISYEQYF
TRBJ1-3,14,TRBV27,CASSLMFLVNTIYF
TRBJ2-5,16,TRBV3-1,CASSSWGAGGEETQYF
TRBJ2-1,18,TRBV29-1,CSASVIAGGMSSYNEQFF
TRBJ1-1,13,TRBV12-3/TRBV12-4,CASSFGRNTEAFF
TRBJ2-1,14,TRBV12-3/TRBV12-4,CASSRGGSYNEQFF
TRBJ2-3,16,TRBV6-1,CASSEERGPLGDTQYF
TRBJ2-2,12,TRBV20-1,CSLLWGTGELFF
TRBJ2-3,14,TRBV19,CASSIFVSADTQYF
TRBJ2-4,14,TRBV28,CASSSPYTGGLVYF
TRBJ2-7,15,TRBV28,CASSSTEREAYEQYF
TRBJ2-5,12,TRBV20-1,CSAKTGEETQYF
TRBJ2-3,16,TRBV2,CASTPPTGLGTDTQYF
TRBJ1-2,15,TRBV5-1,CASSLAWVPGDGHTF
TRBJ2-3,15,TRBV13,CASTLGVAGTDTQYF
TRBJ2-7,14,TRBV6-5,CASSYSSTDYEQYF
TRBJ2-1,16,TRBV7-9,CASSSLTSGINDEQFF
TRBJ2-7,17,TRBV25-1,CAGSEYFSSGRSYEQYF
TRBJ2-5,18,TRBV7-6,CASSLEAGGPRLPETQYF
TRBJ2-7,14,TRBV5-1,CASSWGLNDYEQYF
TRBJ2-7,13,TRBV27,CASSDRGTYEQYF
TRBJ2-7,12,TRBV5-1,CASSLRGDEQYF
TRBJ2-1,16,TRBV6-2/TRBV6-3,CASTLSTTVHYDEQFF
TRBJ2-5,15,TRBV15,CATSRSMTGSETQYF
TRBJ2-1,14,TRBV12-3/TRBV12-4,CASSLGDSYNEQFF
TRBJ2-1,15,TRBV5-5,CASSRRKGGYNEQFF
TRBJ2-7,13,TRBV29-1,CSVVTDSAYEQYF
TRBJ1-1,11,TRBV25-1,CASSDGPEAFF
TRBJ2-5,13,TRBV14,CASSLTGPETQCF
TRBJ2-1,13,TRBV12-3/TRBV12-4,CASSLGEMNEQFF
TRBJ2-1,15,TRBV4-3,CASSQVSGTYNEQFF
TRBJ2-7,12,TRBV20-1,CSARPQGWEQYF
TRBJ2-7,14,TRBV6-5,CASSPTWPTDEQYF
TRBJ2-7,14,TRBV21-1,CASTFGMVTYEQYF
TRBJ1-1,16,TRBV2,CASTYEMTGGSTEAFF
TRBJ2-7,13,TRBV4-1,CASSQERYNEQYF
TRBJ2-3,17,TRBV7-8,CASSLEEAGLSTDTQYF
TRBJ1-1,13,TRBV4-1,CASSQMGQLEAFF
TRBJ2-2,15,TRBV6-5,CASSYSGGGGGELFF
TRBJ2-3,14,TRBV29-1,CSVVPGQDTDTQYF
TRBJ2-7,13,TRBV30,CAWSVHRSYEQYF
TRBJ1-2,15,TRBV7-3,CASSPGGGTSYGYTF
TRBJ1-1,14,TRBV6-5,CASSYRATGTEAFF
TRBJ2-5,12,TRBV28,CAGSPPGLPPDF
TRBJ2-7,16,TRBV28,CASSLQGGTHSYEQYF
TRBJ2-7,15,TRBV2,CASSDIQGQIYEQYF
TRBJ2-7,15,TRBV15,CATSGRRAGVDEQYF
TRBJ2-7,14,TRBV6-6,CASSARDTYYEQYF